Listed below are T cell receptor beta chains from one sample, sequenced in a study of blood T cell repertoires in COVID-19. Libraries were prepared by immunoSEQ multiplex PCR; TCRdb keeps only in-frame clonotypes and omits some of them. The sample consists of roughly 40,000 clones, 88% of them appearing once. Sequencing used peripheral blood. All receptors derive from a woman between 35 and 50 years old with acute or convalescent COVID-19. Each CDR3 is given with its conserved first and last residue. A D gene is named only where the DNA matches it firmly. Part of the rows lack a size; the others show once, few, many or a class for expanded clones.

D: .; J: TRBJ1-4; length: 14; size: .; V: TRBV4-3; DNA: TGCGCCAGCAGCCAAGATCTAAATAGCGAAAAACTGTTTTTT; CDR3: CASSQDLNSEKLFF
D: TRBD2; J: TRBJ2-3; length: 15; size: .; V: TRBV7-3; DNA: TGTGCCAGCAGCTCCCGGACTAGACTAGTAGATACGCAGTATTTT; CDR3: CASSSRTRLVDTQYF
D: TRBD1; J: TRBJ2-5; length: 15; size: .; V: TRBV6-6; DNA: TGTGCCAGCAGCCGGACAGGGGGCGGCCAAGAGACCCAGTACTTC; CDR3: CASSRTGGGQETQYF
D: .; J: TRBJ2-7; length: 16; size: .; V: TRBV7-2; DNA: TGTGCCAGCAGCTCTCGGGGGGCAGGAGCTTTCTACGAGCAGTACTTC; CDR3: CASSSRGAGAFYEQYF
D: TRBD1; J: TRBJ1-4; length: 15; size: .; V: TRBV4-1; DNA: TGCGCCAGCAGCCATATAAGACAGGGTAATGAAAAACTGTTTTTT; CDR3: CASSHIRQGNEKLFF
D: .; J: TRBJ1-1; length: 15; size: .; V: TRBV30; DNA: TGTGCCTGGCACTATATGAGAGGGCTGAACACTGAAGCTTTCTTT; CDR3: CAWHYMRGLNTEAFF
D: .; J: TRBJ1-1; length: 15; size: few; V: TRBV6-5; DNA: TGTGCCAGCAGTTACTCATGGCAGGAATACACTGAAGCTTTCTTT; CDR3: CASSYSWQEYTEAFF
D: .; J: TRBJ1-2; length: 14; size: few; V: TRBV13; DNA: TGTGCCAGCACCGCCCGGGCAGGGCCTTATGGCTACACCTTC; CDR3: CASTARAGPYGYTF
D: TRBD1; J: TRBJ1-1; length: 14; size: once; V: TRBV5-1; DNA: TGCGCCAGCAGCACGGGACAGGGGGCCACTGAAGCTTTCTTT; CDR3: CASSTGQGATEAFF
D: .; J: TRBJ2-3; length: 12; size: .; V: TRBV3-1/TRBV3-2; DNA: TGTGCCAGCAGGGCACACACAGATACGCAGTATTTT; CDR3: CASRAHTDTQYF
D: .; J: TRBJ2-1; length: 15; size: .; V: TRBV6-4; DNA: TGTGCCAGCAGTTCACAGGGTTCTTCTTACAATGAGCAGTTCTTC; CDR3: CASSSQGSSYNEQFF
D: .; J: TRBJ2-1; length: 15; size: .; V: TRBV6-4; DNA: TGTGCCAGCAGTGAGGAACTAGCCTACGGCAATGAGCAGTTCTTC; CDR3: CASSEELAYGNEQFF
D: .; J: TRBJ1-5; length: 13; size: once; V: TRBV4-2; DNA: TGTGCCAGCAGCACGGGAGTCAATCAGCCCCAGCATTTT; CDR3: CASSTGVNQPQHF
D: .; J: TRBJ1-2; length: 14; size: .; V: TRBV19; DNA: TGTGCCAGCACTGGGGGGGACCTCAGCCATGGCTACACCTTC; CDR3: CASTGGDLSHGYTF
D: .; J: TRBJ2-3; length: 14; size: once; V: TRBV19; DNA: TGTGCCAGTAGTATAGCGGGGGGCACAGATACGCAGTATTTT; CDR3: CASSIAGGTDTQYF
D: TRBD1; J: TRBJ1-1; length: 15; size: .; V: TRBV2; DNA: TGTGCCAGCACTCTCGAGGGGACAGGGGGGTTTGAAGCTTTCTTT; CDR3: CASTLEGTGGFEAFF
D: .; J: TRBJ1-1; length: 14; size: .; V: TRBV6-2/TRBV6-3; DNA: TGTGCCAGCAGTTACTCAGAGGGTAGGACTGAAGCTTTCTTT; CDR3: CASSYSEGRTEAFF
D: .; J: TRBJ1-6; length: 15; size: .; V: TRBV28; DNA: TGTGCCAGCAGTTTAAATACAGGGAGGGGTTCACCCCTCCACTTT; CDR3: CASSLNTGRGSPLHF
D: .; J: TRBJ2-2; length: 15; size: .; V: TRBV3-1/TRBV3-2; DNA: TGTGCCAGCAGCCAACCTCCGGGGGACACCGGGGAGCTGTTTTTT; CDR3: CASSQPPGDTGELFF
D: TRBD1; J: TRBJ2-3; length: 15; size: .; V: TRBV4-1; DNA: TGCGCCAGCAGTCCGGGGACAGTACTCACAGATACGCAGTATTTT; CDR3: CASSPGTVLTDTQYF
D: .; J: TRBJ1-3; length: 15; size: .; V: TRBV4-1; DNA: TGCGCCAGCAGCCAAGGCCATCAGTCTGGAAACACCATATATTTT; CDR3: CASSQGHQSGNTIYF
D: TRBD1; J: TRBJ1-5; length: 14; size: .; V: TRBV7-2; DNA: TGTGCCAGCAGCGCCGGACAGGGCGGAATACCCCAGCATTTT; CDR3: CASSAGQGGIPQHF
D: TRBD1; J: TRBJ2-3; length: 15; size: .; V: TRBV7-3; DNA: TGTGCCAGCAGCTTGGGACAGCTGAGCACAGATACGCAGTATTTT; CDR3: CASSLGQLSTDTQYF
D: .; J: TRBJ1-5; length: 13; size: .; V: TRBV5-6; DNA: TGTGCCAGCAGCAAGGACAGAAATCAGCCCCAGCATTTT; CDR3: CASSKDRNQPQHF
D: .; J: TRBJ1-4; length: 18; size: .; V: TRBV28; DNA: TGTGCCAGCAACCCCGACAGGCGCCGGGGTAGAATCAATGAAAAACTGTTTTTT; CDR3: CASNPDRRRGRINEKLFF
D: .; J: TRBJ1-3; length: 14; size: .; V: TRBV7-2; DNA: TGTGCCAGCAGCCCGACCCAGGCTCAGGGCACCATATATTTT; CDR3: CASSPTQAQGTIYF
D: TRBD2; J: TRBJ2-1; length: 18; size: once; V: TRBV5-1; DNA: TGCGCCAGCAGCTTGCGGCTAGCGGGGGAGAGCTCCTACAATGAGCAGTTCTTC; CDR3: CASSLRLAGESSYNEQFF
D: TRBD2; J: TRBJ2-7; length: 16; size: .; V: TRBV7-6; DNA: TGTGCCAGCAGCTTTGGCCAGGGACTAGGAGGAGGCGAGCAGTACTTC; CDR3: CASSFGQGLGGGEQYF
D: TRBD1; J: TRBJ1-2; length: 15; size: .; V: TRBV11-2; DNA: TGTGCCAGCAGCTTAGCGGGACAGGGTTGGTATGGCTACACCTTC; CDR3: CASSLAGQGWYGYTF
D: .; J: TRBJ1-1; length: 15; size: .; V: TRBV7-9; DNA: TGTGCCAGCAGCTTACTCGCAGGGGAGAACACTGAAGCTTTCTTT; CDR3: CASSLLAGENTEAFF
D: TRBD1; J: TRBJ1-1; length: 15; size: .; V: TRBV27; DNA: TGTGCCAGCAGTCTACAGGGGGCCTGGAACACTGAAGCTTTCTTT; CDR3: CASSLQGAWNTEAFF
D: .; J: TRBJ2-7; length: 15; size: .; V: TRBV7-6; DNA: TGTGCCAGCAGCTCAACCCGATCAGGGGCCTACGAGCAGTACTTC; CDR3: CASSSTRSGAYEQYF
D: .; J: TRBJ2-3; length: 13; size: few; V: TRBV27; DNA: TGTGCCAGCAGTCACTCTAGCACAGATACGCAGTATTTT; CDR3: CASSHSSTDTQYF
D: .; J: TRBJ2-5; length: 13; size: .; V: TRBV1; DNA: TGCACCCCTGTCGGGCTAGCGAGGAAGACCCAGTACTTC; CDR3: CTPVGLARKTQYF
D: TRBD1; J: TRBJ1-4; length: 17; size: .; V: TRBV5-1; DNA: TGCGCCAGCAGCCCTAGACAGGGCCTAGCAACTAATGAAAAACTGTTTTTT; CDR3: CASSPRQGLATNEKLFF
D: .; J: TRBJ1-3; length: 14; size: .; V: TRBV28; DNA: TGTGCCAGCAAGCGGACAGCCTCTGGAAACACCATATATTTT; CDR3: CASKRTASGNTIYF
D: .; J: TRBJ1-5; length: 13; size: .; V: TRBV29-1; DNA: TGCAGCCCGAGGGTGGGGATGGCTCAGCCCCAGCATTTT; CDR3: CSPRVGMAQPQHF
D: .; J: TRBJ1-6; length: 16; size: medium-sized; V: TRBV9; DNA: TGTGCCAGCAGCCCCCACCGGGAACACTATAATTCACCCCTCCACTTT; CDR3: CASSPHREHYNSPLHF
D: .; J: TRBJ2-1; length: 18; size: .; V: TRBV7-9; DNA: TGTGCCAGCAGCACCCGGATTTTTGATCCCGGACTAAGCAATGAGCAGTTCTTC; CDR3: CASSTRIFDPGLSNEQFF
D: TRBD2; J: TRBJ2-3; length: 15; size: .; V: TRBV3-1/TRBV3-2; DNA: TGTGCCAGCAGCCTCGTTGGGGGGGAGGGGGATACGCAGTATTTT; CDR3: CASSLVGGEGDTQYF
D: .; J: TRBJ1-1; length: 14; size: .; V: TRBV7-8; DNA: TGTGCCAGCAGCAGCAGGGGCCACGACACTGAAGCTTTCTTT; CDR3: CASSSRGHDTEAFF
D: TRBD2; J: TRBJ2-1; length: 17; size: .; V: TRBV6-1; DNA: TGTGCCAGCAGTGATTTTTCCAGCCGGGGGGGGGCAGGTGAGCAGTTCTTC; CDR3: CASSDFSSRGGAGEQFF
D: .; J: TRBJ2-1; length: 14; size: .; V: TRBV5-5; DNA: TGTGCCAGCAGTTCCGGGTCCAGGGGTAATGAGCAGTTCTTC; CDR3: CASSSGSRGNEQFF
D: .; J: TRBJ1-2; length: 14; size: .; V: TRBV15; DNA: TGTGCCACCAGCAGAGATCGGGGATGGGGTGGCTACACCTTC; CDR3: CATSRDRGWGGYTF
D: TRBD1; J: TRBJ1-6; length: 16; size: .; V: TRBV6-5; DNA: TGTGCCAGCAGTTACTACGGGACAGGGGGAACGGTACCCCTCCACTTT; CDR3: CASSYYGTGGTVPLHF